The subject of this entry is one T cell receptor (beta chain). Germline CDR1 and CDR2: MNHEY and SMNVEV (reference sequence). V lost 1 base and J lost 0, with 9 bases in between. This CDR3 contains 15 residues. These data originate in a study of cytomegalovirus exposure and HLA in healthy donors. The PCR used 60 Vbeta and 13 Jbeta primers. The data were produced by immunoSEQ multiplex PCR, yet TCRdb's version contains in-frame clones alone and is incomplete. The data contain some 140,000 clones, 65% to 85% of them singletons. The gene calls are TRBV27 and TRBJ1-1, with D hard to call. Sequenced: PBMCs. This sequence was found in a woman aged 40 to 50 in good health and CMV-seropositive. The CDR3 spells CASSLYRNMNTEAFF. The DNA for the CDR3 is TGTGCCAGCAGTTTATACCGTAACATGAACACTGAAGCTTTCTTT.